This T cell receptor beta chain was identified in a study of esophageal squamous cell carcinoma under preoperative chemotherapy. Specified time point: before preoperative PTX-NDP chemotherapy. By sample fraction, this clonotype is medium-sized. TCRdb processed the PCR reads anew with MiXCR; each CDR3 protein has one entry. Seen here are about 12,000 distinct CDR3 sequences, roughly 50% observed once, and the top ten hold 16%. The CDR3 is 15 amino acids. This clonotype was sampled from a human donor with esophageal squamous cell carcinoma. The donor label of this sample is uncertain. J is TRBJ2-1 and V is TRBV12-3 or TRBV12-4; D might be TRBD1 or TRBD2, each matching 5 bases. The J call may be wrong; the DNA end is better matched by TRBJ2-7. Sampling took place from a patient given preoperative chemotherapy. This chain's CDR3 is CASRHEGSPPYEQYF. In nucleotides, the CDR3 is TGTGCCAGCAGGCACGAGGGGTCCCCTCCCTACGAGCAGTACTTC.